Listed here are 9 T cell receptor beta chains from one sample, sequenced in a study of T-cell memory formation after mild COVID-19. A single record per CDR3 protein comes from TCRdb applying MiXCR to the 5' RACE reads. The table includes 540,000 or so distinct CDR3 sequences, 20% detected once. Material: PBMCs or a T cell subset sorted from them (not recorded which). These TCRs come from an adult woman who had mild COVID-19 (a few samples of this study predate the infection). Cell type and time point are not known.

V and J are TRBV5-1 and TRBJ2-3, with TRBD1 as a possible D gene (7 bases). V lost 0 bases, J lost 0 bases, and 20 bases lay in between. This CDR3 spans 19 amino acids. CDR1 SGHRS and CDR2 YFSETQ come from the germline V gene. The CDR3 loop is CASSLGGDRSPLSTDTQYF. The CDR3 DNA is TGCGCCAGCAGCTTGGGCGGGGACAGATCCCCCCTAAGCACAGATACGCAGTATTTT.

This clonotype has only a few counts. This chain joins TRBV7-2 and TRBJ2-1; D gene unclear. V shed 6 bases and J shed 6 bases, with 15 bases lying between them. The germline V gene encodes CDR1 SGHTA and CDR2 FQGNSA. This CDR3 region has 14 residues. CDR3 coding DNA: TGTGCCAGCAGTTTTGTAGGCCCGGCCAATGAGCAGTTCTTC. Residues: CASSFVGPANEQFF.

This rearrangement joins TRBV4-1 to TRBJ1-6; 8 bases agree with TRBD1. This CDR3 has 16 residues. Germline V CDR1 and CDR2: MGHRA, YSYEKL. The junction had 8 bases not matched to a gene; V was cut back by 3 bases and J by 7 bases. The CDR3 loop reads CASSQVGRDRNSPLHF. CDR3 DNA sequence: TGCGCCAGCAGCCAGGTAGGACGGGACAGGAATTCACCCCTCCACTTT.

This clonotype was recorded once. The V gene is TRBV20-1, the J gene TRBJ1-1; D unresolved. Between the trimmed V and J ends, which lost 1 base and 6 bases, there was a span of 21 bases. Germline-derived CDR1 and CDR2 are DFQATT and SNEGSKA (reference sequence). The CDR3 runs to 16 residues. CDR3 nucleotide sequence: TGCAGTGCTAGAGGCAGCTATGCGGAGGGAGCCTCTGAAGCTTTCTTT. As protein: CSARGSYAEGASEAFF.

The chain employs TRBV5-1 and TRBJ1-2; 7 bases are a match to TRBD1. The germline gives CDR1 SGHRS, CDR2 YFSETQ. The CDR3 has 17 residues. The trim removed 0 bases at V and 6 bases at J, leaving 14 bases unmatched. The CDR3 loop is CASSLVATGVSRHGYTF. The CDR3 coding sequence is TGCGCCAGCAGCTTGGTAGCCACAGGGGTGTCAAGGCATGGCTACACCTTC.

This clonotype has only a few counts. The chain is built from TRBV27 and TRBJ1-1; tentatively, D is TRBD1 (6 bases). Germline CDR1 and CDR2: MNHEY and SMNVEV (reference sequence). The CDR3 extends over 12 amino acids. V lost 5 bases, J lost 11 bases, and 15 bases lay in between. CDR3 DNA sequence: TGTGCCAGCAGTCCCAGGGGTGGAGGGGCTTTCTTT. Translated, it gives CASSPRGGGAFF.

This clonotype was detected only a few times. DNA of the CDR3: TGTGCCAGCAGTGAGGGACTAGCCGAGCAGTACTTC. Protein product: CASSEGLAEQYF. The chain has TRBV2 and TRBJ2-7; TRBD2 matches 9 bases. V lost 3 bases and J lost 6; bases outside the gene matches: 0. The length of the CDR3 is 12 residues. Germline CDR1 is SNHLY and CDR2 is FYNNEI. Drawing the rest from reference TRBV2 and TRBJ2-7, the complete variable domain is EPEVTQTPSHQVTQMGQEVILRCVPISNHLYFYWYRQILGQKVEFLVSFYNNEISEKSEIFDDQFSVERPDGSNFTLKIRSTKLEDSAMYFCASSEGLAEQYFGPGTRLTVT.

The chain has TRBV27 and TRBJ2-7; D possibly corresponds to TRBD1 (7 bases). Germline V CDR1 and CDR2: MNHEY, SMNVEV (reference sequence). Between the trimmed V and J ends, which lost 0 bases and 5 bases, there was a span of 14 bases. The CDR3 extends over 15 amino acids. CDR3 loop: CASSLSWAGGNEQYF. The CDR3, as DNA: TGTGCCAGCAGTTTATCGTGGGCAGGGGGGAACGAGCAGTACTTC.

This clonotype was observed a handful of times. The chain has TRBV7-9 and TRBJ1-6; weak D call: TRBD1 (5 bases). The V and J ends lost 1 base and 7 bases respectively, with 11 bases between them. Looked up from germline, CDR1 is SEHNR and CDR2 is FQNEAQ (reference sequence). The length of the CDR3 is 15 residues. In DNA, the CDR3 is TGTGCCAGCAGCTTAGTGCAGGGTTTCAATTCACCCCTCCACTTT. It is translated as CASSLVQGFNSPLHF.